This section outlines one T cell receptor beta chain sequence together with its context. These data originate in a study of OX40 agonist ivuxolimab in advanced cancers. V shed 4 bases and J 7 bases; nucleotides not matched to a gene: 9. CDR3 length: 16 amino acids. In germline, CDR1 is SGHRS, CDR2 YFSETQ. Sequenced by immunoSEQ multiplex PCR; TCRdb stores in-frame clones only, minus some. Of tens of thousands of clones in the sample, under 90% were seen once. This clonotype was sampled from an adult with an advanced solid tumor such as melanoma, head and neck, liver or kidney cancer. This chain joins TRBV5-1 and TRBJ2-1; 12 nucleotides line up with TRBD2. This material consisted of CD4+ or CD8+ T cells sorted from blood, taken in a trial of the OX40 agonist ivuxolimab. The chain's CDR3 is CASSVNLAGGRNEQFF. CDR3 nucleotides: TGCGCCAGCAGCGTGAACCTAGCGGGGGGGAGAAATGAGCAGTTCTTC.